This TCR beta chain was observed in a study of blood T cell repertoires in COVID-19. Background on the study: T cells, B-cell-depleted T cells, or PBMCs provided the cDNA or gDNA that served as material.

Original processing notes: Reference gene primer amplification yielded estimated nucleated cell counts. Assay used: immunoSEQ multiplex PCR; TCRdb lists only in-frame clones, some missing. V and J calls and clone size are given by that table; D and trimming were obtained from the DNA. The table has 250,000 or so clones, about four fifths seen once; the top ten hold around 3.6%. CDR1 and CDR2 from the germline V gene are LNHDA and SQIVND (reference sequence). The CDR3 covers 12 residues. V shed 8 bases and J 7 bases; nucleotides not matched to a gene: 4. This clone was observed once. The study recruited people aged roughly 18 to 89 years across about two dozen US areas. Recovered Cohort 3 donors showed two negative PCRs, clearance, or symptom resolution.

This TCR came from a man aged 45 to 65 who had recovered from COVID-19. This chain uses TRBV19 with TRBJ1-5; 8 bases fit TRBD1. The sample comprised PBMCs or T cells enriched from blood (not recorded which). As DNA, the CDR3 is TGTGCCAGTGACAGGGGAGGCCAGCCCCAGCATTTT. It encodes CASDRGGQPQHF.